The rows below give T cell receptor beta chains drawn from one sample of a study of graft-versus-host responses after intestinal transplantation. Their target antigens are unknown. Method: immunoSEQ multiplex PCR; TCRdb's copy keeps in-frame clones and lacks some. The repertoire includes about 94,000 clones, around nine tenths of them detected once, and under 0.55% sits in the top ten. Sequences were derived from unstimulated CD8+ T cells sorted from spleen or lymph node cells, sampled before intestinal transplant. The receptor set was obtained from a human donor who received an intestinal transplant. Both conserved end residues are part of each CDR3. A D gene is named only where the DNA matches it firmly. Not all rows give a size; the values are once, few, many and, for expanded clones, a class.

>TRBD2|-|TRBV5-6|TRBJ2-1
TGTGCCAGCAGCTTGGATTTCGGGGGGGTCGTGTATGAGCAGTTCTTC
CASSLDFGGVVYEQFF
>TRBD2|-|TRBV4-1|TRBJ2-5
TGCGCCAGCAGCCAAGATTTGGCTAGCGGACAGACCCAGTACTTC
CASSQDLASGQTQYF
>-|-|TRBV6-1|TRBJ1-1
TGTGCCAGCATTGTCTCCAGGGGAAATGAAGCTTTCTTT
CASIVSRGNEAFF
>TRBD1|-|TRBV4-1|TRBJ2-3
TGCGCCAGCAGCCTCACCCCGACAGGGCGAAGCACAGATACGCAGTATTTT
CASSLTPTGRSTDTQYF
>-|-|TRBV29-1|TRBJ1-2
TGCAGCGTTGAAGAGACACATTCCTTCTATGGCTACACCTTC
CSVEETHSFYGYTF
>-|-|TRBV19|TRBJ1-4
TGTGCCAGTAGGGGCCCCACCCCGTCCCTTAATGAAAAACTGTTTTTT
CASRGPTPSLNEKLFF
>-|-|TRBV5-1|TRBJ1-1
TGCGCCAGCAGCTTAGGACAGTCGAACACTGAAGCTTTCTTT
CASSLGQSNTEAFF
>-|-|TRBV19|TRBJ2-1
TGTGCCAGTAGTATCCTACAGCCCTACAATGAGCAGTTCTTC
CASSILQPYNEQFF
>TRBD2|-|TRBV5-1|TRBJ2-7
TGCGCCAGCACCGTACTAGCGGGAGGGTCCTACGAGCAGTACTTC
CASTVLAGGSYEQYF
>-|-|TRBV14|TRBJ2-1
TGTGCCAGCAGCCCCTTGGTAAAGTTGGCTGAGCAGTTCTTC
CASSPLVKLAEQFF
>-|once|TRBV6-1|TRBJ2-3
TGTGCCAGCAGTGATCTGGAGAATAGCTTCCTTTTTGATACGCAGTATTTT
CASSDLENSFLFDTQYF
>TRBD1|-|TRBV19|TRBJ1-1
TGTGCCAGTAGTATCAGACCGGGACAGGGGTTCTTGAACACTGAAGCTTTCTTT
CASSIRPGQGFLNTEAFF
>TRBD2|-|TRBV19|TRBJ2-1
TGTGCCAGTAGTATGGTAGCGGGGGACTACAATGAGCAGTTCTTC
CASSMVAGDYNEQFF
>-|few|TRBV19|TRBJ2-7
TGTGCCAGTAGTATTAATAGTCAGGGCCAGGACTACGAGCAGTACTTC
CASSINSQGQDYEQYF
>-|-|TRBV28|TRBJ2-1
TGTGCCAGCACCCCCCCCAGGGACAACTACAATGAGCAGTTCTTC
CASTPPRDNYNEQFF
>TRBD1|-|TRBV2|TRBJ1-1
TGTGCCAGCAGTTGGCAGCAGGGGGCTGAAGCTTTCTTT
CASSWQQGAEAFF
>TRBD1|-|TRBV14|TRBJ2-1
TGTGCCAGCAGATCGGACAGGGAACCATACAATGAGCAGTTCTTC
CASRSDREPYNEQFF
>-|few|TRBV5-6|TRBJ1-2
TGTGCCAGCAGCCGTCGGTACAGGGCCGTCTATGGCTACACCTTC
CASSRRYRAVYGYTF
>TRBD1|once|TRBV6-5|TRBJ1-5
TGTGCCAGCAGCCCTGACAGGGAGAATCAGCCCCAGCATTTT
CASSPDRENQPQHF
>-|-|TRBV4-1|TRBJ2-1
TGCGCCAGCAGCCAAGCCCAGGGTAGCTCCTACAATGAGCAGTTCTTC
CASSQAQGSSYNEQFF
>TRBD1|-|TRBV25-1|TRBJ2-1
TGTGCCAGCAGCTTGGGACAGGGTACGAATGAGCAGTTCTTC
CASSLGQGTNEQFF
>TRBD2|-|TRBV7-9|TRBJ2-7
TGTGCCAGCAGCCGACCTAGCGGGGACTCCTACGAGCAGTACTTC
CASSRPSGDSYEQYF
>TRBD1|-|TRBV19|TRBJ2-2
TGTGCCAGTAGTATAAGGGATACAGGGGACCTGACCGGGGAGCTGTTTTTT
CASSIRDTGDLTGELFF
>-|-|TRBV5-1|TRBJ2-7
TGCGCCAGCAGCCAGAATGGCGGTGAAGCTTACGAGCAGTACTTC
CASSQNGGEAYEQYF
>TRBD1|-|TRBV23-1|TRBJ2-3
TGCGCCAGCAAAGGGACAGAAACATCTCGATCTAGCACAGATACGCAGTATTTT
CASKGTETSRSSTDTQYF
>TRBD1|-|TRBV9|TRBJ1-5
TGTGCCAGCGGGGGAACCGGGACAGGGGATCAGCCCCAGCATTTT
CASGGTGTGDQPQHF
>TRBD1|-|TRBV7-8|TRBJ2-1
TGTGCCAGCAGCTTAGCCCACGACGGGACAGCCTACAATGAGCAGTTCTTC
CASSLAHDGTAYNEQFF
>-|-|TRBV11-2|TRBJ2-7
TGTGCCAGCAGCTTAGAGGTTTCCTACGAGCAGTACTTC
CASSLEVSYEQYF
>TRBD1|-|TRBV28|TRBJ2-7
TGTGCCAGCAGTCCCACAGGGGGCGCAACCGAGCAGTACTTC
CASSPTGGATEQYF
>TRBD2|-|TRBV5-6|TRBJ2-3
TGTGCCAGCAGCTCCGGGGGGACAGATACGCAGTATTTT
CASSSGGTDTQYF
>-|-|TRBV28|TRBJ1-5
TGTGCCAGCAGTTCAGCGGGCCCGACGCCCCAGCATTTT
CASSSAGPTPQHF
>-|-|TRBV5-4|TRBJ1-5
TGTGCCAGCAGTTCCGGACCGTCCACGGGGCAGCCCCAGCATTTT
CASSSGPSTGQPQHF
>-|-|TRBV29-1|TRBJ2-5
TGCAGCGTGGACATTTCCCAAGAGACCCAGTACTTC
CSVDISQETQYF
>TRBD1|few|TRBV4-3|TRBJ1-1
TGCGCCAGCAGCCATACTACAGGGGACACTGAAGCTTTCTTT
CASSHTTGDTEAFF
>-|-|TRBV27|TRBJ1-1
TGTGCCAGCAGTTTAGGGTGGACAACTGAAGCTTTCTTT
CASSLGWTTEAFF
>-|-|TRBV30|TRBJ2-7
TGTGCCTGGAGTGTAGGGGAAAACGAGCAGTACTTC
CAWSVGENEQYF
>-|-|TRBV28|TRBJ2-1
TGTGCCAGCAGCCGAAGCGTAGGGGGAAATAGTTACAATGAGCAGTTCTTC
CASSRSVGGNSYNEQFF
>TRBD1|-|TRBV11-2|TRBJ2-7
TGTGCCAGCAGCACGGGACAGGGGCTCTACGAGCAGTACTTC
CASSTGQGLYEQYF
>TRBD1|-|TRBV19|TRBJ1-1
TGTGCCAGTACGGACAGTCCCGGGACAGGGATCTGGACTGAAGCTTTCTTT
CASTDSPGTGIWTEAFF
>-|-|TRBV5-1|TRBJ2-7
TGCGCCAGCAGCTCATACCCCCGGGACACCTACGAGCAGTACTTC
CASSSYPRDTYEQYF
>TRBD1|-|TRBV28|TRBJ2-5
TGTGCCAGCAGTGGGACAGGTCAGCAAGAGACCCAGTACTTC
CASSGTGQQETQYF
>-|-|TRBV19|TRBJ1-5
TGTGCCAGTAGTATATCAGATGCGGTAGACAATCAGCCCCAGCATTTT
CASSISDAVDNQPQHF
>-|-|TRBV5-1|TRBJ2-7
TGCGCCAGCAGCTTGTTTGGGCAGGGATTTCCCTACGAGCAGTACTTC
CASSLFGQGFPYEQYF
>TRBD2|-|TRBV12-5|TRBJ2-1
TGTGCTAGTGGTTTGGCAGTGGGACTAGCTTCGGATGAGCAGTTCTTC
CASGLAVGLASDEQFF
>TRBD1|-|TRBV5-4|TRBJ2-7
TGTGCCAGCAGGGATCCGGACAGGCCCTACGAGCAGTACTTC
CASRDPDRPYEQYF
>TRBD2|-|TRBV13|TRBJ2-3
TGTGCCAGCAGCTTATATCGGGGGGGGCGCACAGATACGCAGTATTTT
CASSLYRGGRTDTQYF
>-|-|TRBV25-1|TRBJ1-2
TGTGCCAGCGACGATGGAGGGAATCGGGGCTACACCTTC
CASDDGGNRGYTF
>-|-|TRBV2|TRBJ2-5
TGTGCCAGCAGTGAAGGCGGTAAAGAGACCCAGTACTTC
CASSEGGKETQYF
>TRBD2|-|TRBV5-1|TRBJ2-3
TGCGCCAGCAGCTTTAGCGGGAGGGCCAAAACAGATACGCAGTATTTT
CASSFSGRAKTDTQYF
>TRBD1|-|TRBV28|TRBJ2-3
TGTGCCAGCAGCTTACAGGGGGTTACGGCAGATACGCAGTATTTT
CASSLQGVTADTQYF
>TRBD1|-|TRBV6-5|TRBJ2-5
TGTGCCAGCAGTTCCGATAGGACAGGATGGGGAGAGACCCAGTACTTC
CASSSDRTGWGETQYF
>-|-|TRBV7-6|TRBJ1-3
TGTGCCAGCAGCTTAGATTCCGGGATCTCTGGAAACACCATATATTTT
CASSLDSGISGNTIYF
>-|-|TRBV2|TRBJ2-3
TGTGCCAGCAGTGCCGCTACCCTCTCGACAGATACGCAGTATTTT
CASSAATLSTDTQYF
>TRBD1|once|TRBV12-5|TRBJ2-5
TGTGCTAGTGGTTTCCTCGGGACAGCGCAAGAGACCCAGTACTTC
CASGFLGTAQETQYF
>TRBD1|-|TRBV11-2|TRBJ2-5
TGTGCCAGCAGCTTATTACGGACAGGGCAGGGGGAGACCCAGTACTTC
CASSLLRTGQGETQYF